The source of this T cell receptor beta chain is a study of neurological immune-mediated disorders. This clonotype was observed many times. In TCRdb, the 5' RACE reads were re-called with MiXCR into one record per CDR3 protein. The repertoire holds about 42,000 distinct CDR3 sequences, 20% to 25% seen once, with almost 4.5% in the top ten. The germline V and J ends were trimmed by 4 bases and 9 bases, with 14 bases remaining between them. CDR3 size: 12 residues. Per the germline V gene, CDR1 is SGHNT and CDR2 is YYREEE (reference sequence). Time point described: technical triplicate 3. V is TRBV5-4 and J is TRBJ2-7; D uncertain. The receptor's source is a man aged 60-69 years with HTLV-1-associated myelopathy (HAM/TSP). Sequenced: PBMCs. The CDR3 DNA sequence: TGTGCCAGCAGCCGCCAGGCCGACGGGCAGTACTTC. Amino acids: CASSRQADGQYF.